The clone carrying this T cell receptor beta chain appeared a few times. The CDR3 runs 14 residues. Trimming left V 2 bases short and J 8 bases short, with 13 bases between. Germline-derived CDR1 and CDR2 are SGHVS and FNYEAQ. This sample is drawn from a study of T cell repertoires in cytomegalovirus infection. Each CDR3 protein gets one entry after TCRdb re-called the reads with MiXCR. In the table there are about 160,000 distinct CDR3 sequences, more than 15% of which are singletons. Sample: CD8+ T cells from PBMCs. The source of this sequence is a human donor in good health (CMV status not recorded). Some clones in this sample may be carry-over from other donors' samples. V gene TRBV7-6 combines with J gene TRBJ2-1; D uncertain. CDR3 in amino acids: CASSLKGVLHEQFF. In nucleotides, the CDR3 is TGTGCCAGCAGCTTAAAGGGTGTTCTTCATGAGCAGTTCTTC. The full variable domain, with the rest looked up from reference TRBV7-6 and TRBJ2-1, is GAGVSQSPRYKVTKRGQDVALRCDPISGHVSLYWYRQALGQGPEFLTYFNYEAQQDKSGLPNDRFSAERPEGSISTLTIQRTEQRDSAMYRCASSLKGVLHEQFFGPGTRLTVL.